A selection of T cell receptor beta chains follows, all from one sample in a study of blood T cell repertoires in COVID-19. Produced via immunoSEQ multiplex PCR; TCRdb's table is partial and in-frame only. The data contain nearly 350,000 clones, around 83% of them seen just once; the ten biggest clones take up about 2.7%. Sample: peripheral blood. These receptors came from a man aged 25 to 40 with active or convalescent COVID-19. CDR3s include the opening cysteine and the closing phenylalanine or tryptophan. The D gene is left open where the match is weak. Expanded clones are given a class, and other clones once, few, many or no size at all.

length	V	J	size	D	CDR3	DNA
12	TRBV6-5	TRBJ2-7	-	TRBD2	CASEKRGGEQYF	TGTGCCAGCGAAAAGCGGGGTGGAGAGCAGTACTTC
15	TRBV4-1	TRBJ1-6	few	TRBD1	CASSQETGRGSPLHF	TGCGCCAGCAGCCAAGAGACAGGGAGAGGATCACCCCTCCACTTT
18	TRBV27	TRBJ2-1	few	TRBD2	CASSLWASGTMAYNEQFF	TGTGCCAGCAGTTTATGGGCTAGCGGGACAATGGCCTACAATGAGCAGTTCTTC
13	TRBV12-3/TRBV12-4	TRBJ1-1	-	TRBD1	CASSSTGGERAFF	TGTGCCAGCAGCTCTACAGGGGGCGAGCGGGCTTTCTTT
11	TRBV10-1	TRBJ2-4	-	-	CARPQGNIQYF	TGCGCCAGACCACAGGGAAACATTCAGTACTTC
17	TRBV25-1	TRBJ2-1	-	TRBD2	CASSPLFLASGRDEQFF	TGTGCCAGCAGTCCTCTATTCCTGGCTAGCGGGAGGGATGAGCAGTTCTTC
16	TRBV4-1	TRBJ2-5	-	TRBD2	CASSQIGLAGQETQYF	TGCGCCAGCAGCCAAATAGGCCTAGCGGGACAAGAGACCCAGTACTTC
15	TRBV2	TRBJ1-2	-	-	CASRGGTSRTHGYTF	TGTGCCAGCAGGGGCGGGACCTCAAGGACCCATGGCTACACCTTC
14	TRBV29-1	TRBJ2-7	-	TRBD1	CSAARDRGPYEQYF	TGCAGCGCCGCCCGGGACAGGGGGCCCTACGAGCAGTACTTC
14	TRBV5-1	TRBJ2-7	-	TRBD1	CASRLGQASYEQYF	TGCGCCAGCAGACTCGGACAGGCGTCCTACGAGCAGTACTTC
14	TRBV30	TRBJ1-2	-	-	CAWVDLRARNGYTF	TGTGCCTGGGTGGACCTGAGGGCTCGGAATGGCTACACCTTC
15	TRBV5-4	TRBJ2-3	-	TRBD2	CASSRAGTSGDTQYF	TGTGCCAGCAGCCGCGCCGGGACTAGCGGAGATACGCAGTATTTT
12	TRBV6-6	TRBJ2-1	-	-	CASKLLDNEQFF	TGTGCCAGCAAACTACTGGACAATGAGCAGTTCTTC
13	TRBV9	TRBJ1-2	-	-	CASSPRVSYGYTF	TGTGCCAGCAGCCCCAGGGTCAGCTATGGCTACACCTTC
15	TRBV9	TRBJ1-1	-	-	CASSVGRSLNTEAFF	TGTGCCAGCAGCGTAGGTCGGAGCCTGAACACTGAAGCTTTCTTT
16	TRBV6-5	TRBJ2-1	-	TRBD1	CASSYSGQGTDNEQFF	TGTGCCAGCAGTTACTCTGGACAGGGTACCGACAATGAGCAGTTCTTC
16	TRBV4-3	TRBJ2-2	-	TRBD2	CASSPRLAGDTGELFF	TGCGCCAGCAGCCCCCGACTAGCGGGAGACACCGGGGAGCTGTTTTTT
19	TRBV19	TRBJ1-4	-	-	CASSILEPNLLYPNEKLFF	TGTGCCAGTAGTATCCTAGAACCTAACTTGCTTTATCCTAATGAAAAACTGTTTTTT
15	TRBV28	TRBJ1-1	-	TRBD1	CASTLTGGRNTEAFF	TGTGCCAGCACCTTAACAGGGGGTAGGAACACTGAAGCTTTCTTT
15	TRBV5-1	TRBJ2-7	-	-	CASSVQGQSSYEQYF	TGCGCCAGCAGCGTTCAGGGACAATCCTCCTACGAGCAGTACTTC
15	TRBV7-9	TRBJ2-3	-	-	CASSFTLESTDTQYF	TGTGCCAGCAGCTTCACACTAGAGAGCACAGATACGCAGTATTTT
15	TRBV2	TRBJ2-7	-	TRBD2	CASNILAGGSYEQYF	TGTGCCAGCAACATACTAGCGGGGGGGTCTTACGAGCAGTACTTC
16	TRBV14	TRBJ2-3	once	TRBD2	CASSQRAGVPTDTQYF	TGTGCCAGCAGCCAGAGAGCGGGAGTCCCCACAGATACGCAGTATTTT
13	TRBV30	TRBJ1-1	-	TRBD1	CAWGRGLNTEAFF	TGTGCCTGGGGCAGGGGGCTGAACACTGAAGCTTTCTTT
11	TRBV20-1	TRBJ1-3	-	-	CSAEHGNTIYF	TGCAGTGCCGAACACGGAAACACCATATATTTT
14	TRBV7-3	TRBJ2-7	-	TRBD2	CASSPGTSGYEQYF	TGTGCCAGCAGCCCCGGGACTAGCGGTTACGAGCAGTACTTC
14	TRBV28	TRBJ2-3	-	-	CASILATSTDTQYF	TGTGCCAGCATCCTAGCGACCAGCACAGATACGCAGTATTTT
13	TRBV12-3/TRBV12-4	TRBJ1-4	-	-	CASSSQANEKLFF	TGTGCCAGCAGTTCCCAGGCTAATGAAAAACTGTTTTTT
14	TRBV15	TRBJ1-4	-	TRBD1	CATTGTVNNEKLFF	TGTGCCACCACCGGGACAGTCAATAATGAAAAACTGTTTTTT
13	TRBV29-1	TRBJ1-5	once	TRBD1	CSVSDRENQPQHF	TGCAGCGTCTCCGACAGGGAGAATCAGCCCCAGCATTTT
12	TRBV4-3	TRBJ1-2	-	-	CASSQDWEGYTF	TGCGCCAGCAGCCAAGACTGGGAGGGCTACACCTTC
16	TRBV7-9	TRBJ1-2	-	TRBD1	CASSPDRGPQSYGYTF	TGTGCCAGCAGCCCAGACAGGGGGCCTCAATCCTATGGCTACACCTTC
13	TRBV29-1	TRBJ2-3	-	-	CSVPSGETDTQYF	TGCAGCGTACCCAGTGGGGAGACAGATACGCAGTATTTT
12	TRBV3-1/TRBV3-2	TRBJ1-1	once	-	CASSHRVGKAFF	TGTGCCAGCAGCCACAGGGTGGGGAAAGCTTTCTTT
16	TRBV13	TRBJ2-3	-	-	CASSRFTGGGTDTQYF	TGTGCCAGCAGTCGTTTTACAGGGGGAGGGACAGATACGCAGTATTTT
15	TRBV28	TRBJ1-5	-	TRBD1	CASSLMGQGRQPQHF	TGTGCCAGCAGTTTAATGGGACAGGGGCGTCAGCCCCAGCATTTT
15	TRBV4-2	TRBJ2-7	few	TRBD2	CASSQDETSAYEQYF	TGTGCCAGCAGCCAAGATGAGACTAGCGCCTACGAGCAGTACTTC